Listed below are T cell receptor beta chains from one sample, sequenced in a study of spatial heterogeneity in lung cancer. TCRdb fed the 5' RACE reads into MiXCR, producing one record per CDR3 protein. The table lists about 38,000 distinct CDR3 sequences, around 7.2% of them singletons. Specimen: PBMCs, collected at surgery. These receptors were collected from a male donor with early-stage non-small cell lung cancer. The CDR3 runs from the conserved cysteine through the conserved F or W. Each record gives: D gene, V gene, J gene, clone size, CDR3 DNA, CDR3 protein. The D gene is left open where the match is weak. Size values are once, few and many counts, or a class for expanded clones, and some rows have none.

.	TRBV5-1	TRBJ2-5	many	TGCGCCAGCAGCTTGGCCTTGGGAGAGACCCAGTACTTC	CASSLALGETQYF
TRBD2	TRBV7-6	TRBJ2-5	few	TGTGCCAGCAGCTTAGGAAGCGGGGGAGGAGAGACCCAGTACTTC	CASSLGSGGGETQYF
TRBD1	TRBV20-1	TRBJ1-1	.	TGCAGTGCTAGAGGCCCCCCCAGGGTGACAGGGGTAGGGATTGTGAACACTGAAGCTTTCTTT	CSARGPPRVTGVGIVNTEAFF
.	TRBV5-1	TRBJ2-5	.	TGCGCCAGCAGCTTTCCGGGTGAAGAGACCCAGTACTTC	CASSFPGEETQYF
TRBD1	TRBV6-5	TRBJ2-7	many	TGTGCCAGCAGTTACGGGCAGGGGGCCTACGAGCAGTACTTC	CASSYGQGAYEQYF
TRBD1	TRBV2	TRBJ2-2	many	TGTGCCAGCAAAGGACAGGTTTACACCGGGGAGCTGTTTTTT	CASKGQVYTGELFF
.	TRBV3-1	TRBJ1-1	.	TGTGCCAGCAGCCAAGACAGGGGACGAACTGAAGCTTTCTTT	CASSQDRGRTEAFF
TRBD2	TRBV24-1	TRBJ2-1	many	TGTGCCACCAGTGATTCCCCGGGACTAAGGACTCCCAATGAGCAGTTCTTC	CATSDSPGLRTPNEQFF
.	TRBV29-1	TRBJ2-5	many	TGCAGCGTTGAAGTCCAGCCCCAAGAGACCCAGTACTTC	CSVEVQPQETQYF
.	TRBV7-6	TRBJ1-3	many	TGTGCCAGCAGCTTAGCGGTAACCGCACCAGGAAACACCATATATTTT	CASSLAVTAPGNTIYF
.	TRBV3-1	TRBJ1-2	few	TGTGCCAGCAGCCGTCGACAGGACTACTATGGCTACACCTTC	CASSRRQDYYGYTF
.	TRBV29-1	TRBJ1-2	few	TGCAGCGTTGCGGGCCAGAACTATGGCTACACCTTC	CSVAGQNYGYTF
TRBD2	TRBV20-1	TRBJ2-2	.	TGCAGTGCTAGAGATCTAGCGGGCGTCTCTTACGGGGAGCTGTTTTTT	CSARDLAGVSYGELFF
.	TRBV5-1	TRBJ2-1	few	TGCGCCAGCAGCCAACGCGGGCTGGGCGACAATGAGCAGTTCTTC	CASSQRGLGDNEQFF
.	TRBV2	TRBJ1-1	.	TGTGCCAGCGGAGTTATGAACACTGAAGCTTTCTTT	CASGVMNTEAFF
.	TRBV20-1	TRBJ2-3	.	TGCAGTGCTAGCACCGGAAGAGGGGGGCGGGTGGATACGCAGTATTTT	CSASTGRGGRVDTQYF
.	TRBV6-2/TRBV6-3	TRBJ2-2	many	TGTGCCAGCAGCCTCGAACGCGGGGAGCTGTTTTTT	CASSLERGELFF
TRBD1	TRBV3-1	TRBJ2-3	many	TGTGCCAGCAGCGGACAGGGACCCGGAGATACGCAGTATTTT	CASSGQGPGDTQYF
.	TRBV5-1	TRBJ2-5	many	TGCGCCAGCAGCACCAACAGGGACGGGGTAGAGACCCAGTACTTC	CASSTNRDGVETQYF
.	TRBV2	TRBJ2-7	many	TGTGCCAGCAAGTATTCTTACGAGCAGTACTTC	CASKYSYEQYF
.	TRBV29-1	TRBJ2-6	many	TGCAGCGTTGAAGACGTCTCTGGGGCCAACGTCCTGACTTTC	CSVEDVSGANVLTF
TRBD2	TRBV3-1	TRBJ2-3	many	TGTGCCAGCAGCCAACTAGCGGGAGCAGATACGCAGTATTTT	CASSQLAGADTQYF
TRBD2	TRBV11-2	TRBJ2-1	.	TGTGCCAGCAGCTTAGCCACGGGACTAGCGGCTAATGAGCAGTTCTTC	CASSLATGLAANEQFF
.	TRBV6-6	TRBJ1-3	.	TGTGCCAGCAGTGGGCTGACCTCTGGAAACACCATATATTTT	CASSGLTSGNTIYF
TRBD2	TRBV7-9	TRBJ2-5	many	TGTGCCAGCAGCCAAACGGGGGGAATCCAAGAGACCCAGTACTTC	CASSQTGGIQETQYF
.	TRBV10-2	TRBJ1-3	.	TGCGCCAGCAGCCCTGGAAACACCATATATTTT	CASSPGNTIYF
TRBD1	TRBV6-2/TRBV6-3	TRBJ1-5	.	TGTGCCAGCAGTTACTCGGGGATCCGGACAGGGGAATACAATCAGCCCCAGCATTTT	CASSYSGIRTGEYNQPQHF
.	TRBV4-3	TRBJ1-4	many	TGCGCCAGCAGCCAAGCCCAAGGGGCAACTAATGAAAAACTGTTTTTT	CASSQAQGATNEKLFF
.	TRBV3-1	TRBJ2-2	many	TGTGCCAGCAGCCAAGCGGACCGCGCCGGGGAGCTGTTTTTT	CASSQADRAGELFF
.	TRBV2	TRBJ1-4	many	TGTGCCAGCGTGCGACAGCTTAATGAAAAACTGTTTTTT	CASVRQLNEKLFF
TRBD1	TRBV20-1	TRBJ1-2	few	TGCAGTGCCATCTCCGGACAGGGAGGTGGCTACACCTTC	CSAISGQGGGYTF
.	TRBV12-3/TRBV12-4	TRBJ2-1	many	TGTGCCAGCAGTTTACGGCGGGGAACGGGCTATGAGCAGTTCTTC	CASSLRRGTGYEQFF
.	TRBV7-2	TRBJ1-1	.	TGTGCCAGCATCAAAGACCCCTTGCCCCCTGAAGCTTTCTTT	CASIKDPLPPEAFF
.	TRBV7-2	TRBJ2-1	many	TGTGCCAGCAGCTTATCTACGGGCGGCTACAATGAGCAGTTCTTC	CASSLSTGGYNEQFF
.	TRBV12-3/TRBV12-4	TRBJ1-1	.	TGTGCCAGCGGCGCAGGGGCCAATATGTGGGGGGAAGCTTTCTTT	CASGAGANMWGEAFF
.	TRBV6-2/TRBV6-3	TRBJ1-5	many	TGTGCCAGCAGTTATCTGCGTGGGACTCCTCTCGGGCAGCCCCAGCATTTT	CASSYLRGTPLGQPQHF
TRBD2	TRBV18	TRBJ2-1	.	TGTGCCAGCTCACCAAGGATAGCGGGGGGGAAACACAATGAGCAGTTCTTC	CASSPRIAGGKHNEQFF
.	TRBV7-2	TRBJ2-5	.	TGTGCCAGCAGCTGGCTCCTCGGGCAACAAGAGACCCAGTACTTC	CASSWLLGQQETQYF
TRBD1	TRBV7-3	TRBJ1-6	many	TGTGCCAGCAGCTTAATGTCGGACAGGACTTCACCCCTCCACTTT	CASSLMSDRTSPLHF